This record concerns one T cell receptor (beta chain) sequence. Its antigen is as yet unknown. The data belong to a study of T cell responses to AZD1222 COVID-19 vaccine. TCRdb's table, derived via immunoSEQ multiplex PCR, lists solely in-frame clones and lacks some. The sample records tens of thousands of clones, more than 80% being singletons. Deletions cut 3 bases from V and 5 bases from J, with 11 bases between. The CDR3 extends over 15 amino acids. Germline-derived CDR1 and CDR2 are MGHDK and SYGVNS. Whole-study results and caveats: It should be noted that donors were predominantly white British and more often female, and clonal diversity was possibly underestimated.

This material consisted of peripheral blood, taken 28 days after the second AZD1222 dose. This receptor was identified in an adult who received the AZD1222 COVID-19 vaccine. The rearrangement joins TRBV25-1 to TRBJ1-6; no reliable D call. CDR3 amino acids: CASSDAGLNNSPLHF. CDR3 nucleotide sequence: TGTGCCAGCAGTGACGCTGGACTAAATAATTCACCCCTCCACTTT.